This T cell receptor (beta chain) emerged from a study of PD-1 blockade in classical Hodgkin lymphoma. Overall study context: Nivolumab was administered to patients intravenously at 3 mg/kg every 2 weeks.

The patients all showed relapse after autologous stem cell transplantation, while their brentuximab vedotin exposure varied. Findings and caveats of the study: Patients with an early start, nivolumab under 1 year after ASCT, were excluded. Diversity in CD4+ TCRs, unlike that measured in CD8+ TCRs, had risen significantly by C4D1.

Clones were read by immunoSEQ multiplex PCR, and TCRdb kept only the in-frame ones, dropping some. The table shows about 100,000 clones, with approximately 90% occurring only once. Trimming pared 5 bases from V and 0 bases from J, leaving 17 bases between. CDR1 and CDR2 (germline): MDHEN, SYDVKM. The CDR3 totals 16 residues. Concerning this clone itself: What it binds is not known.

The input for sequencing was peripheral blood mononuclear cells (PBMCs), taken before the second cycle of nivolumab. The receptor's source is a human donor with classical Hodgkin lymphoma. J is TRBJ2-7 and V is TRBV28; D is unresolved. CDR3 region: CASSPLMTASSYEQYF. The CDR3 DNA sequence: TGTGCCAGCAGTCCCCTCATGACGGCGAGCTCCTACGAGCAGTACTTC.